Listed below are T cell receptor beta chains from one sample, sequenced in a study of blood T cells in healthy people across ages. MiXCR was run by TCRdb on the 5' RACE reads, yielding one entry per CDR3 protein. Altogether around 1,500,000 distinct CDR3 sequences are present, 28% being singletons, with the ten largest covering about 8%. What was sequenced was blood. The receptors come from a woman between 25 and 40 years old in good health. CDR3s include the opening cysteine and the closing phenylalanine or tryptophan. The D gene is left open where the match is weak. The size of a clone is reported for some rows only, either as once, few or many, or as a class for expanded clones.

V gene,clone size,J gene,D gene,CDR3 protein,CDR3 DNA
TRBV7-8,NA,TRBJ2-1,NA,CASSLIAILHNEQFF,TGTGCCAGCAGCTTAATAGCCATATTGCACAATGAGCAGTTCTTC
TRBV5-1,NA,TRBJ1-1,NA,CASSLGGDVNTEAFF,TGCGCCAGCAGCTTGGGAGGGGACGTGAACACTGAAGCTTTCTTT
TRBV11-2,NA,TRBJ2-2,TRBD2,CASSGTSGSPNTGELFF,TGTGCCAGCAGTGGGACTAGCGGGAGTCCGAACACCGGGGAGCTGTTTTTT
TRBV10-3,NA,TRBJ2-7,TRBD2,CAIRSGGSSSYEQYF,TGTGCCATCAGAAGCGGGGGGTCGAGCTCCTACGAGCAGTACTTC
TRBV9,NA,TRBJ2-3,NA,CASSTQLASTDTQYF,TGTGCCAGCAGCACACAGCTAGCATCGACAGATACGCAGTATTTT
TRBV10-3,many,TRBJ2-1,TRBD1,CAISESGTDYNEQFF,TGTGCCATCAGTGAGTCGGGGACAGACTACAATGAGCAGTTCTTC
TRBV2,NA,TRBJ2-6,NA,CASSADLGFGANVLTF,TGTGCCAGCAGTGCTGATCTAGGATTCGGGGCCAACGTCCTGACTTTC
TRBV20-1,NA,TRBJ2-7,NA,CSARSMVGYNEQYF,TGCAGTGCTAGAAGTATGGTCGGCTACAATGAGCAGTACTTC
TRBV10-3,NA,TRBJ2-3,TRBD2,CAISRTSGTQSTDTQYF,TGTGCCATCAGCCGGACTAGCGGGACCCAATCCACAGATACGCAGTATTTT
TRBV10-3,few,TRBJ2-1,TRBD2,CAISKLAGVPSSYNEQFF,TGTGCCATCAGTAAGTTAGCGGGAGTCCCGAGCTCCTACAATGAGCAGTTCTTC
TRBV12-3/TRBV12-4,NA,TRBJ2-4,NA,CASSFGGAQSIQYF,TGTGCCAGCAGTTTTGGTGGGGCGCAAAGCATTCAGTACTTC
TRBV12-3/TRBV12-4,few,TRBJ2-3,NA,CASSPTQDTQYF,TGTGCCAGCAGCCCCACACAAGATACGCAGTATTTT
TRBV13,once,TRBJ2-3,NA,CASSSRFTRTVTDTQYF,TGTGCCAGCAGCTCCCGCTTCACCAGGACAGTAACAGATACGCAGTATTTT
TRBV29-1,NA,TRBJ2-7,NA,CSVRDPDSYEQYF,TGCAGCGTTCGTGACCCGGACTCCTACGAGCAGTACTTC
TRBV3-1,NA,TRBJ2-5,NA,CASSQDRGFETQYF,TGTGCCAGCAGCCAAGACCGGGGGTTTGAGACCCAGTACTTC
TRBV2,few,TRBJ2-7,NA,CVSGDGTTYEQYF,TGTGTCAGCGGGGACGGGACAACCTACGAGCAGTACTTC
TRBV7-2,few,TRBJ2-5,TRBD1,CASSGRGPQETQYF,TGTGCCAGCAGCGGCAGGGGGCCCCAAGAGACCCAGTACTTC
TRBV20-1,NA,TRBJ1-1,NA,CSTRETANTEAFF,TGCAGTACTAGGGAGACAGCGAACACTGAAGCTTTCTTT
TRBV7-6,NA,TRBJ2-7,NA,CASSQTRGHEQYF,TGTGCCAGCAGCCAGACGAGGGGCCACGAGCAGTACTTC
TRBV28,NA,TRBJ2-2,TRBD2,CASNLAGGLSTGELFF,TGTGCCAGCAATTTAGCGGGGGGGCTAAGCACCGGGGAGCTGTTTTTT
TRBV28,NA,TRBJ1-2,NA,CASRAVANYGYTF,TGTGCCAGCAGGGCAGTCGCTAACTATGGCTACACCTTC
TRBV27,NA,TRBJ1-2,NA,CASSLLLGAISYGYTF,TGTGCCAGCAGTCTCCTTTTGGGGGCAATAAGCTATGGCTACACCTTC
TRBV20-1,few,TRBJ2-7,NA,CSAREGTGAYEQYF,TGCAGTGCTAGGGAGGGGACGGGGGCTTACGAGCAGTACTTC
TRBV18,many,TRBJ2-1,TRBD2,CASSRSLAEAYNEQFF,TGTGCCAGCTCACGATCACTAGCGGAGGCCTACAATGAGCAGTTCTTC
TRBV7-2,NA,TRBJ2-7,NA,CASSTTGTPYEQYF,TGTGCCAGCAGCACAACCGGGACCCCTTACGAGCAGTACTTC
TRBV28,NA,TRBJ2-7,TRBD1,CASTGQVFDEQYF,TGTGCCAGCACGGGACAGGTGTTTGACGAGCAGTACTTC
TRBV12-3/TRBV12-4,NA,TRBJ1-2,NA,CASSLPPGGYTF,TGTGCCAGCAGTTTGCCGCCTGGTGGCTACACCTTC
TRBV11-2,NA,TRBJ2-2,NA,CASSFSGFAGELFF,TGTGCCAGCAGCTTCTCAGGGTTCGCCGGGGAGCTGTTTTTT
TRBV9,few,TRBJ2-2,NA,CASSVELARTGELFF,TGTGCCAGCAGCGTCGAGCTAGCGCGGACCGGGGAGCTGTTTTTT
TRBV28,once,TRBJ1-4,TRBD1,CASSSLDRDSAKLFF,TGTGCCAGCAGCTCCTTGGACAGGGACAGTGCAAAACTGTTTTTT
TRBV27,NA,TRBJ2-7,NA,CASSPRGDRIYEQYF,TGTGCCAGCAGCCCAAGGGGGGACAGAATCTACGAGCAGTACTTC
TRBV20-1,NA,TRBJ1-1,NA,CSAREGNMNTEAFF,TGCAGTGCTAGAGAGGGTAACATGAACACTGAAGCTTTCTTT
TRBV7-6,few,TRBJ2-1,TRBD1,CACSLEGAGYNEQFF,TGTGCCTGCAGCTTAGAGGGGGCTGGGTACAATGAGCAGTTCTTC
TRBV12-3/TRBV12-4,once,TRBJ2-1,TRBD2,CASSLNRRGLAGGNEQFF,TGTGCCAGCAGTTTGAATCGGCGGGGACTAGCGGGAGGCAATGAGCAGTTCTTC
TRBV24-1,NA,TRBJ2-1,TRBD1,CATRRTGYNEQFF,TGTGCCACCAGACGGACAGGGTACAATGAGCAGTTCTTC
TRBV4-1,many,TRBJ1-5,NA,CASSQGSQPQHF,TGCGCCAGCAGCCAAGGGAGTCAGCCCCAGCATTTT
TRBV28,few,TRBJ1-2,NA,CASSLFPSGYTF,TGTGCCAGCAGTTTATTCCCGAGTGGCTACACCTTC
TRBV5-1,few,TRBJ2-7,NA,CASSLGYGTRGEQYF,TGCGCCAGCAGCTTGGGGTACGGAACCCGGGGGGAGCAGTACTTC
TRBV2,NA,TRBJ2-7,NA,CASRPDGAGTEQYF,TGTGCCAGCAGGCCGGACGGGGCAGGAACCGAGCAGTACTTC
TRBV29-1,NA,TRBJ2-1,NA,CSVSGGISDEQFF,TGCAGCGTGTCCGGGGGCATCTCAGATGAGCAGTTCTTC
TRBV3-1,NA,TRBJ1-4,NA,CASSPAGTVTNEKLFF,TGTGCCAGCAGCCCTGCGGGAACGGTAACTAATGAAAAACTGTTTTTT
TRBV7-2,NA,TRBJ2-4,NA,CASSLDPRNIQYF,TGTGCCAGCAGCTTAGACCCCAGAAACATTCAGTACTTC
TRBV6-6,many,TRBJ2-7,TRBD2,CASSYSPSGKSSYEQYF,TGTGCCAGCAGTTACTCGCCTAGCGGGAAGAGCTCCTACGAGCAGTACTTC
TRBV30,many,TRBJ2-1,NA,CAWSPWGGQEQFF,TGTGCCTGGAGTCCTTGGGGGGGACAAGAGCAGTTCTTC
TRBV7-2,NA,TRBJ2-7,TRBD2,CASSSLAGGISGEQYF,TGTGCCAGCAGCTCGCTAGCGGGAGGGATCAGCGGCGAGCAGTACTTC